These T cell receptor beta chains were read from a single sample in a study of shared clonotypes between healthy human individuals. Sequencing was performed with immunoSEQ multiplex PCR; in TCRdb, only in-frame clones are kept and a portion is missing. The sample has over 1.5 million clones, approximately 98% seen once. Sequenced sample: naive CD4+ T cells sorted from blood. The receptors here all came from a young man in good health. The CDR3 runs from the conserved cysteine through the conserved F or W. A D gene is named only where the DNA matches it firmly.

CDR3 | D | J | V
CASSLVGTDNEKLFF | TRBD1 | TRBJ1-4 | TRBV5-1
CASSAKWWEFPTNYGYTF | NA | TRBJ1-2 | TRBV6-4
CASSPIRGQGNEQYF | TRBD1 | TRBJ2-7 | TRBV5-1
CASTLGTGFGYGYTF | TRBD1 | TRBJ1-2 | TRBV6-1
CAISAAFAGELFF | NA | TRBJ2-2 | TRBV10-3
CASSEQGPHVSHVGEQFF | NA | TRBJ2-1 | TRBV6-1
CASRRGNQPQHF | NA | TRBJ1-5 | TRBV11-3
CASSPPPGPNPRPYF | NA | TRBJ2-5 | TRBV18
CSVTPPTGGDGYTF | TRBD1 | TRBJ1-2 | TRBV29-1
CASTGRATDTQYF | TRBD2 | TRBJ2-3 | TRBV6-6
CASLRAGDEQYF | TRBD2 | TRBJ2-7 | TRBV2
CASSVPSGPNRNEQFF | TRBD2 | TRBJ2-1 | TRBV19
CASSFEGLAGYNEQFF | TRBD2 | TRBJ2-1 | TRBV7-6
CASSPGTDYGYTF | TRBD1 | TRBJ1-2 | TRBV7-6
CASSSGQGGYEQYF | TRBD1 | TRBJ2-7 | TRBV5-5
CASREGGARSGYTF | NA | TRBJ1-2 | TRBV28
CASSFGGLNEKLFF | NA | TRBJ1-4 | TRBV5-1
CASSASRGDYGYTF | NA | TRBJ1-2 | TRBV5-4
CASSSLVSYNEQFF | NA | TRBJ2-1 | TRBV7-9
CASSLGTGRDQPQHF | TRBD1 | TRBJ1-5 | TRBV14
CASSPRARNAYEQYF | NA | TRBJ2-7 | TRBV18
CASSRGGGTEAFF | NA | TRBJ1-1 | TRBV11-3